Listed below are T cell receptor beta chains from one sample, sequenced in a study of blood T cell repertoires in COVID-19. Profiled with immunoSEQ multiplex PCR; TCRdb holds only in-frame clones, not every one. The sample holds over 95,000 clones, about nine tenths seen once. Sequencing used peripheral blood. The receptors here all came from a woman aged 50 to 60 with acute or convalescent COVID-19. Each CDR3 is given with its conserved first and last residue.

j_call | v_call | cdr3_aa
TRBJ2-5 | TRBV7-9 | CASSSGVGETQYF
TRBJ2-3 | TRBV9 | CASSPLSRADTQYF
TRBJ1-5 | TRBV24-1 | CATSDAGTTSLGNQPQHF
TRBJ2-7 | TRBV5-5 | CASSYYPGPYEQYF
TRBJ1-4 | TRBV4-1 | CASSRPGQSNEKLFF
TRBJ2-3 | TRBV7-9 | CASLAVRRVTDTQYF
TRBJ1-1 | TRBV5-8 | CASSLAWTGLNTEAFF
TRBJ2-5 | TRBV14 | CASSLRRETQYF
TRBJ2-7 | TRBV4-2 | CASSPDRRGEQYF
TRBJ1-1 | TRBV4-1 | CASSQSFTALNTEAFF
TRBJ1-2 | TRBV7-9 | CASSLSTVNYGYTF
TRBJ1-5 | TRBV29-1 | CSRALESNQPQHF
TRBJ2-5 | TRBV29-1 | CSVSLAGQETQYF
TRBJ1-1 | TRBV19 | CASIRDTLNTEAFF
TRBJ1-1 | TRBV28 | CASSFGPRAFF
TRBJ1-1 | TRBV2 | CASTPGTGYRTEAFF
TRBJ1-2 | TRBV15 | CATSRTTGTSGYTF
TRBJ1-2 | TRBV2 | CASSDYRGSGGYTF
TRBJ2-3 | TRBV2 | CASNRASGTYF
TRBJ2-5 | TRBV7-8 | CASSLARGQGGETQYF
TRBJ1-2 | TRBV15 | CATSRPAGDYGYTF
TRBJ1-6 | TRBV7-2 | CASSSNFNSPLHF
TRBJ1-2 | TRBV6-5 | CASSWGQGLDGYTF
TRBJ2-7 | TRBV21-1 | CASLTAFYEQYF
TRBJ2-1 | TRBV3-1/TRBV3-2 | CASSQEGVMGSPEQFF
TRBJ1-2 | TRBV29-1 | CSVETRGSGYTF
TRBJ2-7 | TRBV25-1 | CASSEGSSGGTKQYF
TRBJ1-1 | TRBV28 | CASSPSGNTEAFF
TRBJ1-1 | TRBV6-5 | CASSRRTGTGVEAFF
TRBJ1-1 | TRBV2 | CASKPDRGTEAFF
TRBJ1-3 | TRBV30 | CAWTGLSGNTIYF
TRBJ1-2 | TRBV19 | CASKGQGAGGYTF
TRBJ2-6 | TRBV28 | CASSFRSGANVLTF
TRBJ2-1 | TRBV7-3 | CASSPWDSSYNEQFF